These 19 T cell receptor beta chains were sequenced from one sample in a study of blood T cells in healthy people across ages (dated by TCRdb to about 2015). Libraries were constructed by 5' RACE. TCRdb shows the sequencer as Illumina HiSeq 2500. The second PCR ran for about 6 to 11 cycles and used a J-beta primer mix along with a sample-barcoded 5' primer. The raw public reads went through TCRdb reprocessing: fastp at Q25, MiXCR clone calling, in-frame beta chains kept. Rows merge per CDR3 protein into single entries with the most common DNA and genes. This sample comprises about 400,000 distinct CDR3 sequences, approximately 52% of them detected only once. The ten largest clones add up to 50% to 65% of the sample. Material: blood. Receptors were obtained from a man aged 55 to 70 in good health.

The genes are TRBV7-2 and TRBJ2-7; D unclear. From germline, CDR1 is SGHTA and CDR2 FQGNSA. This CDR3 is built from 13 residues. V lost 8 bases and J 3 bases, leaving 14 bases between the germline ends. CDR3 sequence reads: CASGTARHYEQYF. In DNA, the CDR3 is TGTGCCAGCGGTACAGCGCGCCACTACGAGCAGTACTTC. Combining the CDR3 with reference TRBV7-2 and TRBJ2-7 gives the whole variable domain GAGVSQSPSNKVTEKGKDVELRCDPISGHTALYWYRQSLGQGLEFLIYFQGNSAPDKSGLPSDRFSAERTGGSVSTLTIQRTQQEDSAVYLCASGTARHYEQYFGPGTRLTVT.

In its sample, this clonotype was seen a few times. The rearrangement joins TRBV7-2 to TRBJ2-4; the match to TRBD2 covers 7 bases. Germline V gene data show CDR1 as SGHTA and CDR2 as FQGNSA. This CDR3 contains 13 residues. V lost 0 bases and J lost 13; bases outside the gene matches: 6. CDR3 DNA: TGTGCCAGCAGCTTAGCGGACCGGGGGGAGCAGTACTTC. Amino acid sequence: CASSLADRGEQYF.

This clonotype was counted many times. Written as DNA, the CDR3 is TGCAGTGCTACCCCCGGACTAGCGGGAGAAGGCTCCTACAATGAGCAGTTCTTC. Translation gives CSATPGLAGEGSYNEQFF. The chain links TRBV20-1 to TRBJ2-1; 13 bases match TRBD2. CDR1 is DFQATT, CDR2 SNEGSKA, per germline (reference sequence). This CDR3 has 18 amino acids. V was clipped by 4 bases and J by 0 bases; unmatched bases: 9.

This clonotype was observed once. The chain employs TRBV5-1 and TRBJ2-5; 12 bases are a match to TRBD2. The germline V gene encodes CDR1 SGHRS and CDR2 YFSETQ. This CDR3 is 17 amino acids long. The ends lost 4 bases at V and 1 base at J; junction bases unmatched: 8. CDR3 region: CASSPGLAGTPQETQYF. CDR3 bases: TGCGCCAGCAGCCCCGGACTAGCGGGAACCCCCCAAGAGACCCAGTACTTC.

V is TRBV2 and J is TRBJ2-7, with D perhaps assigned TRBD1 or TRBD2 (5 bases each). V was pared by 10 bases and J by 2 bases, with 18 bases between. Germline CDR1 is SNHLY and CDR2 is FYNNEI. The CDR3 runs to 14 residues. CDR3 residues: CAIPGARPPYEQYF. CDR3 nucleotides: TGTGCCATTCCCGGGGCGCGCCCTCCCTACGAGCAGTACTTC.

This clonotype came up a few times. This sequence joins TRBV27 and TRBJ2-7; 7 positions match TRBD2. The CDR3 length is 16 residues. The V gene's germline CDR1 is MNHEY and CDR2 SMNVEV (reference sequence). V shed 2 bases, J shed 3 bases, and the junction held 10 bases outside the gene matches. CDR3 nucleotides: TGTGCCAGCAGTTTAGGGCGTGCTAGCGGTCGCTACGAGCAGTACTTC. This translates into CASSLGRASGRYEQYF.

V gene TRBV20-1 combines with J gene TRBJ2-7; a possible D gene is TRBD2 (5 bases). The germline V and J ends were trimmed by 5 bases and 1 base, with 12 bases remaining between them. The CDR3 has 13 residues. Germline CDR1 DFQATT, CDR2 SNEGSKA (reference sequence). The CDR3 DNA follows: TGCAGTGCTCCAGGCGAGGGATCCTACGAGCAGTACTTC. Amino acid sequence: CSAPGEGSYEQYF.

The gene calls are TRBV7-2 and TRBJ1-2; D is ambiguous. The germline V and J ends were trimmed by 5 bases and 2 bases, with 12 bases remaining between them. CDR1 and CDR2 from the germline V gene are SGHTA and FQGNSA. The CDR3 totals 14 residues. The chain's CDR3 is CASSTDPGNYGYTF. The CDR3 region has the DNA TGTGCCAGCAGCACCGACCCGGGCAACTATGGCTACACCTTC.

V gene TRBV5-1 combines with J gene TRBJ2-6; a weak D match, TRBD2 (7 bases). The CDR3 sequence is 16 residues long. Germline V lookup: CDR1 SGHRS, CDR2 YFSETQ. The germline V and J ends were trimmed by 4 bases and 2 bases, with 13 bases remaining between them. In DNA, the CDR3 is TGCGCCAGCAGCCCCCCGGGGGGCGCTGGGGCCAACGTCCTGACTTTC. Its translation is CASSPPGGAGANVLTF.

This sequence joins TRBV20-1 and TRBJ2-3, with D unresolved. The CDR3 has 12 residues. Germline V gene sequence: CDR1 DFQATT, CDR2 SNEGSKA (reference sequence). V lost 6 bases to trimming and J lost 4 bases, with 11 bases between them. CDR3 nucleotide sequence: TGCAGTGCGACACCCGTGGCAGATACGCAGTATTTT. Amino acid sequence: CSATPVADTQYF.

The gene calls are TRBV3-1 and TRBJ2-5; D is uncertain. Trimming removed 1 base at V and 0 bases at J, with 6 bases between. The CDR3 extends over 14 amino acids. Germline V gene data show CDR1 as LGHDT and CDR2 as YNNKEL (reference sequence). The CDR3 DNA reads TGTGCCAGCAGCCAAGGACCGTACCAAGAGACCCAGTACTTC. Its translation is CASSQGPYQETQYF.

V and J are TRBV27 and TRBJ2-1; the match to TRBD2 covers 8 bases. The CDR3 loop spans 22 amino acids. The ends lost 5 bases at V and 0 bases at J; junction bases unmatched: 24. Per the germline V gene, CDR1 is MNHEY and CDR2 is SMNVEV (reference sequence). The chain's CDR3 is CASSPTGVVAGRFQTSYNEQFF. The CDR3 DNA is TGTGCCAGCAGTCCGACCGGGGTGGTAGCGGGGAGGTTCCAAACCTCCTACAATGAGCAGTTCTTC.

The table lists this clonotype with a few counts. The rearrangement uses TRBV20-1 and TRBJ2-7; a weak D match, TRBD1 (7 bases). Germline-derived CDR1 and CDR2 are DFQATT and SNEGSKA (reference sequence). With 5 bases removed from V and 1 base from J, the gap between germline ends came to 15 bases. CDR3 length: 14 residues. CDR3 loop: CSARAGQPSYEQYF. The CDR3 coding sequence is TGCAGTGCTCGCGCGGGACAGCCTTCCTACGAGCAGTACTTC.

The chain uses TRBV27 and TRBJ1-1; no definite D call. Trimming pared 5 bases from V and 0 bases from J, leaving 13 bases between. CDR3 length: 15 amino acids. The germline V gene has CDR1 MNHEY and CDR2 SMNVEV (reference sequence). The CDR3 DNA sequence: TGTGCCAGCAGTCCAGGCACAGCCTTGAACACTGAAGCTTTCTTT. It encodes CASSPGTALNTEAFF.

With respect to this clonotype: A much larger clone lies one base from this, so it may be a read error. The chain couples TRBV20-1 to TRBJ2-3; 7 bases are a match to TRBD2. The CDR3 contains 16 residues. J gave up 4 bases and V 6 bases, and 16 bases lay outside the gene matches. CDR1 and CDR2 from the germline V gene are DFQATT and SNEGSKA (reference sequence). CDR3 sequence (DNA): TGCAGTGCCCAAGCCCTCCTAGCGGAGGACGCAGATACGCAGTATTTT. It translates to CSAQALLAEDADTQYF.

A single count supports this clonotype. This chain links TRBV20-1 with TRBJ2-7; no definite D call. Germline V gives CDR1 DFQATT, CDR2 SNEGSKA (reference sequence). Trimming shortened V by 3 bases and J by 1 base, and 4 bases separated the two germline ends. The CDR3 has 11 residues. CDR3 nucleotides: TGCAGTGCTAGTCGGTCCTACGAGCAGTACTTC. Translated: CSASRSYEQYF.

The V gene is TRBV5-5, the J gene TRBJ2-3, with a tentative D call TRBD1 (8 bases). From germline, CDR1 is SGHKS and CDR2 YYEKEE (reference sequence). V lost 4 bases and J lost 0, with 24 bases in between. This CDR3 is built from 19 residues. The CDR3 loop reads CASSPGRTGRVSSTDTQYF. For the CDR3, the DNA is TGTGCCAGCAGCCCGGGCAGGACAGGGAGGGTGAGCAGCACAGATACGCAGTATTTT. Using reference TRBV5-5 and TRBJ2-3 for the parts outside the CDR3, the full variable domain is DAGVTQSPTHLIKTRGQQVTLRCSPISGHKSVSWYQQVLGQGPQFIFQYYEKEERGRGNFPDRFSARQFPNYSSELNVNALLLGDSALYLCASSPGRTGRVSSTDTQYFGPGTRLTVL.

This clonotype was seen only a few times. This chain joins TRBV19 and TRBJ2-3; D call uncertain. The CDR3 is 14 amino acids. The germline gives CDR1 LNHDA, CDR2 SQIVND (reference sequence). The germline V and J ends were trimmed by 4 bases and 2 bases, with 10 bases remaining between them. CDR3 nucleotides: TGTGCCAGTAGTAGCGGAACTTCCACAGATACGCAGTATTTT. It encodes CASSSGTSTDTQYF.

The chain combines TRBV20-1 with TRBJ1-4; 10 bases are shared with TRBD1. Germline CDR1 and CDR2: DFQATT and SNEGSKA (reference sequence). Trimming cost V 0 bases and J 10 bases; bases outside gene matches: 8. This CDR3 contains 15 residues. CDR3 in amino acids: CSARDRQGAIGKLFF. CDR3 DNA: TGCAGTGCTAGAGACCGACAGGGGGCGATTGGAAAACTGTTTTTT.